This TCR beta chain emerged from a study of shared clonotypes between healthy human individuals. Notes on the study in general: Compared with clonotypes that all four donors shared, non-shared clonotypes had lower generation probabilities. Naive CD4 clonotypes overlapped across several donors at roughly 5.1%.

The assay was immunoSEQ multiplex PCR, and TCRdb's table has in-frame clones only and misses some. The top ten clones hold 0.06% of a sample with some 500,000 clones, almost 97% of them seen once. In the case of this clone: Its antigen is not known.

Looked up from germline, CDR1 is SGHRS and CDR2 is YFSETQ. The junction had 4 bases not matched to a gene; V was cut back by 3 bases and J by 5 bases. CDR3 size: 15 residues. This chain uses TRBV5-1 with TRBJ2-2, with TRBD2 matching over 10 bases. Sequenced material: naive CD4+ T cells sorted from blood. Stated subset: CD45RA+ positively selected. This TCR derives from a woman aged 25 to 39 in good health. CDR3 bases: TGCGCCAGCAGCTCTAGCGGGAGAGAGACCGGGGAGCTGTTTTTT. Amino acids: CASSSSGRETGELFF.